The 22 T cell receptor beta chains listed next were all sequenced from one sample in a study of blood T cell repertoires in COVID-19 (TCRdb year 2020). The method was the immunoSEQ multiplex PCR assay. The source is immuneACCESS, and TCRdb retained only in-frame sequences with V and J called. Part of the clones is not carried over; for the studies checked, unresolved V genes explain less than half of this, and the remainder is unexplained. The sample table lists 400,000 or so clones, approximately 87% of them with a count of one. In total, the top ten clones hold 1.5% to 2% of the sample. Sample: PBMCs or T cells enriched from blood (not recorded which). The receptors come from a man aged 40-49 years in a cohort exposed to, infected with or recovered from COVID-19 (not recorded which).

The chain has TRBV4-2 and TRBJ2-1; 10 bases are a match to TRBD2. Germline loops: CDR1 LGHNA, CDR2 YNFKEQ. V lost 1 base and J lost 7; bases outside the gene matches: 10. This CDR3 spans 17 amino acids. CDR3 DNA sequence: TGTGCCAGCAGCCAAGTGGCCCTAGCGGGAGCTGTGAATGAGCAGTTCTTC. Translated, it gives CASSQVALAGAVNEQFF.

The J gene is TRBJ2-7, the V gene TRBV2; 7 nucleotides align to TRBD2. Germline V gene sequence: CDR1 SNHLY, CDR2 FYNNEI. The J segment lost 0 bases and the V segment lost 8 bases, leaving 7 bases of the junction unmatched. This CDR3 has 14 residues. The CDR3 sequence: CASRSGTNSYEQYF. CDR3 in DNA: TGTGCCAGCCGGAGCGGGACCAACTCCTACGAGCAGTACTTC.

This chain connects TRBV27 to TRBJ1-2, with a weak D call TRBD1 (6 bases). Germline CDR1 and CDR2: MNHEY and SMNVEV (reference sequence). The V end was cut by 8 bases, the J end by 1 base, with 23 bases between. This CDR3 is 17 amino acids long. The CDR3 DNA sequence: TGTGCCAGCCGTCCCGGGGAGGGCAGGGGCGTTAACTATGGCTACACCTTC. Translation gives CASRPGEGRGVNYGYTF.

This clone was observed many times. The chain carries TRBV5-1 and TRBJ1-3; 7 bases line up with TRBD1. The germline gives CDR1 SGHRS, CDR2 YFSETQ. The CDR3 is 16 amino acids. J was trimmed by 4 bases and V by 2 bases; bases with no gene match: 9. CDR3 in DNA: TGCGCCAGCAGCTTCGACAGGGCCCAGGCCGGAAACACCATATATTTT. It codes for CASSFDRAQAGNTIYF.

The rearrangement links TRBV27 to TRBJ1-1, with D tentatively TRBD1 (6 bases). This CDR3 comprises 13 residues. In germline, CDR1 is MNHEY, CDR2 SMNVEV (reference sequence). Trimming removed 5 bases from V and 0 bases from J, with 7 bases in between. CDR3 amino acids: CASSHRVNTEAFF. CDR3 DNA sequence: TGTGCCAGCAGTCACAGGGTGAACACTGAAGCTTTCTTT.

This chain uses TRBV7-2 with TRBJ2-1, with 16 bases aligning to TRBD2. V trimming: 10 bases; J trimming: 0 bases; junction bases outside the gene matches: 6. Per the germline V gene, CDR1 is SGHTA and CDR2 is FQGNSA. This CDR3 region has 17 residues. The CDR3 sequence: CATSGLAGGSSYNEQFF. In nucleotides, the CDR3 is TGTGCCACCTCGGGACTAGCGGGGGGGAGCTCCTACAATGAGCAGTTCTTC.

V usage is TRBV11-3 and J usage is TRBJ1-5, with 7 bases fitting TRBD1. This CDR3 has 14 residues. The junction had 4 bases not matched to a gene; V was cut back by 4 bases and J by 4 bases. Germline values: CDR1 SGHNT, CDR2 YENEEA. This CDR3 is CASSSEGANQPQHF. CDR3 nucleotides: TGTGCCAGCAGCTCAGAGGGGGCGAATCAGCCCCAGCATTTT.

J is TRBJ1-2 and V is TRBV5-6, with a tentative D call TRBD1 (6 bases). The CDR3 has 17 amino acids. From germline, CDR1 is SGHDT and CDR2 YYEEEE. V was trimmed by 0 bases and J by 4 bases, leaving 19 bases between them. CDR3 loop: CASSLARGRVGGYGYTF. The CDR3 nucleotides are TGTGCCAGCAGCTTGGCCAGGGGAAGAGTTGGCGGCTATGGCTACACCTTC. The variable domain in full, with the rest retrieved from reference TRBV5-6 and TRBJ1-2, is DAGVTQSPTHLIKTRGQQVTLRCSPKSGHDTVSWYQQALGQGPQFIFQYYEEEERQRGNFPDRFSGHQFPNYSSELNVNALLLGDSALYLCASSLARGRVGGYGYTFGSGTRLTVV.

This rearrangement joins TRBV7-2 to TRBJ2-2; perhaps TRBD1 as D (6 bases). The CDR3 consists of 15 residues. V dropped 5 bases and J dropped 4 bases, with 14 bases sitting between them. Germline V gene sequence: CDR1 SGHTA, CDR2 FQGNSA. The CDR3 is CASSPSGAATGELFF. The CDR3 coding sequence is TGTGCCAGCAGCCCCTCAGGGGCGGCCACCGGGGAGCTGTTTTTT.

This chain connects TRBV5-1 to TRBJ1-3; 7 bases align to TRBD1. The CDR3 is made up of 15 amino acids. The trim removed 2 bases at V and 0 bases at J, leaving 2 bases unmatched. The germline CDR1 and CDR2 sequences are SGHRS and YFSETQ. The CDR3 DNA is TGCGCCAGCAGCTTCCGGACAGGCTCTGGAAACACCATATATTTT. This sequence encodes CASSFRTGSGNTIYF.

The rearrangement uses TRBV10-3 and TRBJ1-3, with D tentatively TRBD1 (5 bases). The germline V and J ends were trimmed by 0 bases and 0 bases, with 12 bases remaining between them. Germline loops: CDR1 ENHRY, CDR2 SYGVKD. The CDR3 contains 17 residues. DNA of the CDR3: TGTGCCATCAGTGAGTCTAGGGCAGGGAACTCTGGAAACACCATATATTTT. Its protein is CAISESRAGNSGNTIYF.

This clone appeared once. The V and J genes are TRBV30 and TRBJ2-5; the D gene is possibly TRBD1 (7 bases). Trimming pared 5 bases from V and 5 bases from J, leaving 21 bases between. The length of the CDR3 is 15 residues. Germline V gene lookup returns CDR1 GTSNPN and CDR2 SVGIG (reference sequence). The CDR3 loop reads CAWAVSGGGLETQYF. The CDR3 coding sequence is TGTGCCTGGGCTGTATCAGGGGGAGGCTTGGAGACCCAGTACTTC.

The V gene is TRBV2, the J gene TRBJ1-2, with 9 bases lining up with TRBD1. V lost 5 bases and J lost 7; bases outside the gene matches: 5. Germline values: CDR1 SNHLY, CDR2 FYNNEI. CDR3 length: 13 residues. The CDR3 DNA sequence: TGTGCCAGCAGTATGGGACAGGGTAGTGGCTACACCTTC. Translating gives CASSMGQGSGYTF.

The chain employs TRBV10-1 and TRBJ2-7; TRBD2 matches 7 bases. Trimming removed 0 bases from V and 2 bases from J; junction bases left unmatched: 7. In germline, CDR1 is WNHNN, CDR2 SYGVQD (reference sequence). The CDR3 is 16 amino acids. In DNA form, the CDR3 reads TGCGCCAGCAGTGAGTCTCGGGCTAGCGGACCCTACGAGCAGTACTTC. Amino acids: CASSESRASGPYEQYF.

This clone was seen a few times. The chain carries TRBV5-8 and TRBJ1-6, with TRBD1 as a possible D gene (6 bases). Germline V gene data show CDR1 as SGHTS and CDR2 as YDEGEE. V lost 4 bases and J 5 bases, leaving 10 bases between the germline ends. CDR3 length: 14 amino acids. In DNA, the CDR3 is TGTGCCAGCAGCAGAGGGGGGGATAATTCACCCCTCCACTTT. Its translation is CASSRGGDNSPLHF.

This chain uses TRBV19 with TRBJ1-1, with TRBD1 matching over 7 bases. Losses at the gene ends were 3 bases for V and 5 bases for J; bases not matched to a gene: 3. This CDR3 contains 13 residues. The germline CDR1 and CDR2 sequences are LNHDA and SQIVND (reference sequence). This CDR3 is CASSIHRGTEAFF. In DNA form, the CDR3 reads TGTGCCAGTAGTATCCACAGGGGAACTGAAGCTTTCTTT. The complete variable domain, with remaining parts taken from reference TRBV19 and TRBJ1-1, reads DGGITQSPKYLFRKEGQNVTLSCEQNLNHDAMYWYRQDPGQGLRLIYYSQIVNDFQKGDIAEGYSVSREKKESFPLTVTSAQKNPTAFYLCASSIHRGTEAFFGQGTRLTVV.

The chain recombines TRBV27 with TRBJ1-1; D possibly corresponds to TRBD1 (5 bases). The CDR3 is 15 residues long. Germline-derived CDR1 and CDR2 are MNHEY and SMNVEV (reference sequence). Between the trimmed V and J ends, which lost 8 bases and 4 bases, there was a span of 20 bases. CDR3: CASSLGQGMVTEAFF. The CDR3, as DNA: TGTGCCAGCTCCCTCGGGCAGGGTATGGTCACTGAAGCTTTCTTT.

The chain links TRBV19 to TRBJ1-2; 10 bases are a match to TRBD1. Trimming at V came to 3 bases and at J to 7 bases, leaving 11 bases not matched to a gene. Germline CDR1 LNHDA, CDR2 SQIVND (reference sequence). The CDR3 loop spans 16 amino acids. The chain's CDR3 is CASSMGRDRGSTGYTF. The CDR3 bases are TGTGCCAGTAGTATGGGCCGGGACAGGGGATCCACTGGCTACACCTTC.

V gene TRBV27 combines with J gene TRBJ2-7; maybe TRBD2 (5 bases). Looked up from germline, CDR1 is MNHEY and CDR2 is SMNVEV (reference sequence). The CDR3 runs to 14 residues. V lost 6 bases and J lost 6, with 18 bases in between. CDR3: CASSPGETVPEQYF. For the CDR3, the DNA is TGTGCCAGCAGCCCCGGGGAGACGGTCCCCGAGCAGTACTTC.

The chain uses TRBV24-1 and TRBJ2-7, with D possibly being TRBD1 (5 bases). CDR1 and CDR2 from the germline V gene are KGHDR and SFDVKD. The CDR3 consists of 14 residues. V lost 3 bases to trimming and J lost 3 bases, with 11 bases between them. The DNA of the CDR3 is TGTGCCACCAGTGATAGAGGACACCTCTACGAGCAGTACTTC. This codes for CATSDRGHLYEQYF.

The chain has TRBV25-1 and TRBJ2-2, with TRBD2 identical over 8 bases. The V gene end was trimmed by 8 bases and the J gene end by 4 bases; junction bases not matched to a gene: 9. The CDR3 has 15 residues. The germline V gene encodes CDR1 MGHDK and CDR2 SYGVNS. The chain's CDR3 is CASSKSGSGTGELFF. CDR3 sequence (DNA): TGTGCCAGCTCGAAAAGCGGGAGTGGCACCGGGGAGCTGTTTTTT.

The chain employs TRBV30 and TRBJ1-2, with 7 nucleotides matching TRBD1. The CDR3 loop spans 14 amino acids. The trim removed 3 bases at V and 1 base at J, leaving 5 bases unmatched. Germline CDR1 GTSNPN, CDR2 SVGIG (reference sequence). The CDR3 loop reads CAWRGDSINYGYTF. The CDR3 DNA is TGTGCCTGGAGGGGGGACAGCATTAACTATGGCTACACCTTC.